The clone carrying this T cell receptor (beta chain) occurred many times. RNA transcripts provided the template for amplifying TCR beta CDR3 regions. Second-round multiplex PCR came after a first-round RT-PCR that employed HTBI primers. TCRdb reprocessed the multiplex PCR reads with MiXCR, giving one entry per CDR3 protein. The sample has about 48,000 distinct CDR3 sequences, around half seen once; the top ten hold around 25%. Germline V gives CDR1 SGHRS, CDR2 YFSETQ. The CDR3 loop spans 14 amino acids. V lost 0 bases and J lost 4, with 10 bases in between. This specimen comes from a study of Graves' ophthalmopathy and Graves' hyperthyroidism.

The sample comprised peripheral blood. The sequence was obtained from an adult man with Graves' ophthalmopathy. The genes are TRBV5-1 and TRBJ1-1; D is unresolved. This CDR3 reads CASSLDGRGTEAFF. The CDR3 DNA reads TGCGCCAGCAGCTTGGATGGGCGTGGCACTGAAGCTTTCTTT.